Sequencing of this TCR beta chain was carried out in a study of shared clonotypes between healthy human individuals. Assay execution took place at the deep level. It was 200 ng DNA, about 30,000 T cell genomes, that sorted-subset replicate PCRs used. Sequencing was performed with immunoSEQ multiplex PCR; in TCRdb, only in-frame clones are kept and a portion is missing. The table includes about 2.1 million clones, 80% to 95% detected once. Naivety among CD8 cells was defined by CD45RO negativity and positive CCR7 selection, thereby excluding terminally differentiated effector memory CD45RA+ cells. Study findings and constraints: All-four-donor shared clonotypes had higher generation probabilities than non-shared clonotypes did.

On this clone: Antigen: not known. Other nucleotide sequences from this sample produce the same CDR3.

The material sequenced was naive CD8+ T cells from PBMCs. The TCR was taken from a man between 18 and 29 years old in good health. Some clones in this sample may be carry-over from other donors' samples.

The DNA of the CDR3 is TGTGCCAGCAGCGTAGTAGCGGGAGTTTCCAATGAGCAGTTCTTC. This encodes CASSVVAGVSNEQFF. The V and J genes are TRBV9 and TRBJ2-1; TRBD2 matches 9 bases. The V segment lost 0 bases and the J segment 6 bases; nucleotides outside the gene matches: 4. Germline V CDR1 and CDR2: SGDLS, YYNGEE. The CDR3 loop spans 15 amino acids.